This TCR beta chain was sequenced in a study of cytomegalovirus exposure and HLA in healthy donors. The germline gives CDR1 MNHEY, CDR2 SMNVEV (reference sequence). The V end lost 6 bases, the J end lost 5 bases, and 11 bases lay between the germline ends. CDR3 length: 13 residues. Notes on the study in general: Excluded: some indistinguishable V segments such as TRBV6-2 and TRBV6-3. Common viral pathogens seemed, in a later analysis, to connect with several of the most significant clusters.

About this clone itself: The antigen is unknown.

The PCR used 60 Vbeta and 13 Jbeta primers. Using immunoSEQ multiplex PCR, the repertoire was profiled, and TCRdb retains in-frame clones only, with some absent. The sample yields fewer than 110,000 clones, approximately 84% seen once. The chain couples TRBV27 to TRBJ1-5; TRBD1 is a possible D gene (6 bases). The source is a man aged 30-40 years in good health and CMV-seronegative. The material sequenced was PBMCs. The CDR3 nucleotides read TGTGCCAGCAGGATACAGGGCGATCAGCCCCAGCATTTT. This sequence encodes CASRIQGDQPQHF.